Below are 27 T cell receptor beta chains sequenced from a single sample in a study of OX40 agonist ivuxolimab in advanced cancers. Here immunoSEQ multiplex PCR was the method, and the copy in TCRdb shows in-frame clones only, minus some. The sample yields some 150,000 clones, 75% to 95% seen once. The sequencing here drew on CD4+ or CD8+ T cells sorted from blood, taken in a trial of the OX40 agonist ivuxolimab. These receptor sequences come from an adult with an advanced solid tumor such as melanoma, head and neck, liver or kidney cancer.

J is TRBJ1-2 and V is TRBV7-3; D gene unclear. Germline assignment: CDR1 SGHTA and CDR2 FQGTGA. The V and J ends lost 5 bases and 8 bases respectively, with 15 bases between them. This CDR3 spans 13 amino acids. DNA for the CDR3: TGTGCCAGCAGCCCTCAGGACGGCTACGGCTACACCTTC. Its translation: CASSPQDGYGYTF.

The chain couples TRBV4-2 to TRBJ1-4; 7 nucleotides match TRBD1. This CDR3 contains 16 residues. Unmatched junction bases numbered 12, after V lost 4 bases and J lost 7 bases. Germline assignment: CDR1 LGHNA and CDR2 YNFKEQ. This chain's CDR3 is CASSPTGPNDREKLFF. Here the CDR3 DNA reads TGTGCCAGCAGCCCGACAGGGCCCAACGATCGTGAAAAACTGTTTTTT.

The J gene is TRBJ2-2, the V gene TRBV28, with TRBD1 identical over 7 bases. The CDR3 spans 16 residues. Germline CDR1 is MDHEN and CDR2 is SYDVKM. V shed 8 bases, J shed 1 base, and the junction held 10 bases outside the gene matches. DNA of the CDR3: TGTGCCAGCCAGCTAGGGGGCAGACTGAACACCGGGGAGCTGTTTTTT. This sequence encodes CASQLGGRLNTGELFF.

V is TRBV5-1 and J is TRBJ1-2, with D perhaps matching TRBD1 (6 bases). With 4 bases removed from V and 4 bases from J, the gap between germline ends came to 11 bases. CDR1 is SGHRS, CDR2 YFSETQ, per germline. There are 13 residues in the CDR3. The CDR3 loop is CASSAGGGYGYTF. The CDR3, as DNA: TGCGCCAGCAGCGCTGGAGGGGGCTATGGCTACACCTTC.

Regarding this clone: The same CDR3 also results from other DNA sequences found in this sample. The V call is TRBV5-6, the J call TRBJ1-2, with 7 bases aligning to TRBD1. Germline CDR1 is SGHDT and CDR2 is YYEEEE. V lost 1 base and J lost 7; bases outside the gene matches: 4. This CDR3 comprises 13 residues. The CDR3 loop reads CASSLRQGGGYTF. In nucleotides, the CDR3 is TGTGCCAGCAGCTTGAGACAGGGAGGTGGCTACACCTTC.

The chain recombines TRBV28 with TRBJ1-1, with 8 positions matching TRBD1. Germline-derived CDR1 and CDR2 are MDHEN and SYDVKM. CDR3 size: 16 residues. V lost 5 bases and J lost 1; bases outside the gene matches: 9. CDR3 sequence reads: CASSQNTGTGNTEAFF. The DNA for the CDR3 is TGTGCCAGCAGTCAGAATACCGGGACAGGGAACACTGAAGCTTTCTTT.

The rearrangement joins TRBV18 to TRBJ2-1; 9 bases align to TRBD2. CDR1 KGHSH and CDR2 LQKENI come from the germline V gene. CDR3 length: 16 residues. V was clipped by 2 bases and J by 2 bases; unmatched bases: 4. CDR3 loop: CASSPTAGGTYNEQFF. CDR3 bases: TGTGCCAGCTCACCAACGGCGGGAGGGACCTACAATGAGCAGTTCTTC.

The chain combines TRBV28 with TRBJ2-5, with 8 positions matching TRBD2. Unmatched junction bases numbered 8, after V lost 6 bases and J lost 5 bases. CDR3 size: 14 residues. Looked up from germline, CDR1 is MDHEN and CDR2 is SYDVKM. The CDR3 DNA reads TGTGCCAGCAGGTCAGCGGGAGAAGGGGAGACCCAGTACTTC. It encodes CASRSAGEGETQYF.

This chain connects TRBV27 to TRBJ2-5; 9 nucleotides line up with TRBD2. Germline V gene sequence: CDR1 MNHEY, CDR2 SMNVEV (reference sequence). J was trimmed by 4 bases and V by 2 bases; bases with no gene match: 8. The CDR3 is made up of 16 amino acids. CDR3 in DNA: TGTGCCAGCAGTTTAAAGATAGCGGGAGAGGGAGAGACCCAGTACTTC. This sequence encodes CASSLKIAGEGETQYF.

DNA for the CDR3: TGTGCCAGCAGCTTAGTTTGGGATCAGCCCCAGCATTTT. This encodes CASSLVWDQPQHF. The J gene is TRBJ1-5, the V gene TRBV7-9; D uncertain. The CDR3 length is 13 residues. The ends were cut back, 1 base at V and 5 bases at J, with 6 bases in the middle. CDR1 SEHNR and CDR2 FQNEAQ come from the germline V gene (reference sequence).

The chain joins TRBV9 to TRBJ2-5; 8 bases agree with TRBD1. The better agreement between TRBJ2-7 and the DNA end casts doubt on the J call. Germline CDR1 is SGDLS and CDR2 is YYNGEE. The CDR3 runs 15 residues. In DNA form, the CDR3 reads TGTGCCAGCAGCGTAGGGGGGACAGGACCTTACGAGCAGTACTTC. It is translated as CASSVGGTGPYEQYF.

V usage is TRBV11-3 and J usage is TRBJ2-3, with 8 nucleotides matching TRBD2. V was clipped by 5 bases and J by 0 bases; unmatched bases: 4. The CDR3 is made up of 15 amino acids. CDR1 is SGHNT, CDR2 YENEEA, per germline. CDR3 protein: CASSTRLASTDTQYF. The DNA for the CDR3 is TGTGCCAGCAGCACCCGACTAGCGAGCACAGATACGCAGTATTTT.

The chain carries TRBV10-2 and TRBJ1-3; D call uncertain. Trimming pared 7 bases from V and 4 bases from J, leaving 5 bases between. Germline loops: CDR1 WSHSY, CDR2 SAAADI. The CDR3 loop spans 11 amino acids. CDR3 sequence: CASTKGNTIYF. CDR3 coding DNA: TGCGCCAGCACGAAGGGAAACACCATATATTTT.

The chain recombines TRBV6-1 with TRBJ2-2; a possible D gene is TRBD2 (6 bases). Per the germline V gene, CDR1 is MNHNS and CDR2 is SASEGT. The CDR3 covers 13 residues. The germline V and J ends were trimmed by 7 bases and 7 bases, with 13 bases remaining between them. CDR3 nucleotides: TGTGCCAGCACCTACCTGGGAGGCGGGGAGCTGTTTTTT. It codes for CASTYLGGGELFF.

V is TRBV11-2 and J is TRBJ2-2, with TRBD2 matching 8 bases. Germline loops: CDR1 SGHAT, CDR2 FQNNGV. V was pared by 5 bases and J by 3 bases, with 5 bases of the junction left unmatched. The CDR3 contains 15 residues. CDR3 in DNA: TGTGCCAGCAGCCTTTTCGGGGGGGACACCGGGGAGCTGTTTTTT. This encodes CASSLFGGDTGELFF.

The chain is built from TRBV4-3 and TRBJ2-2, with 9 bases that match TRBD2. CDR1 is LGHNA, CDR2 YSLEER, per germline. The V and J ends lost 0 bases and 2 bases, in that order; junction bases with no gene match: 4. This CDR3 is 17 amino acids long. For the CDR3, the DNA is TGCGCCAGCAGCCAAGATCAGCTAGCGGGAAACACCGGGGAGCTGTTTTTT. As protein: CASSQDQLAGNTGELFF.

The CDR3 DNA sequence: TGCGCCAGCAGCCAAGAGCATACCGGGACTAGCGCCGAGTCCTACGAGCAGTACTTC. Translating gives CASSQEHTGTSAESYEQYF. This rearrangement joins TRBV4-3 to TRBJ2-7; TRBD2 matches 10 bases. This CDR3 has 19 residues. V lost 0 bases to trimming and J lost 1 base; unmatched junction nucleotides: 12. Per the germline V gene, CDR1 is LGHNA and CDR2 is YSLEER.

This sequence joins TRBV2 and TRBJ2-4, with TRBD1 matching over 7 bases. With 4 bases clipped from V and 7 bases from J, the junction kept 7 bases outside the gene matches. The CDR3 covers 14 residues. CDR1 and CDR2 from the germline V gene are SNHLY and FYNNEI. The CDR3 sequence is CASSAGTVGNIQYF. CDR3 nucleotides: TGTGCCAGCAGTGCCGGGACAGTGGGCAACATTCAGTACTTC.

This clone came up once. The gene calls are TRBV6-1 and TRBJ1-2; D is perhaps TRBD1 (5 bases). The CDR3 sequence is 15 residues long. V was clipped by 1 base and J by 0 bases, with 9 bases between them. In germline, CDR1 is MNHNS, CDR2 SASEGT. The CDR3 DNA sequence: TGTGCCAGCAGTGAAGGGTCGACAGCTAACTATGGCTACACCTTC. Amino acid sequence: CASSEGSTANYGYTF.

This clone was picked up a small number of times. This chain connects TRBV6-5 to TRBJ1-2, with D perhaps matching TRBD1 (6 bases). Germline V gene sequence: CDR1 MNHEY, CDR2 SVGAGI. The CDR3 runs to 14 residues. V was cut by 5 bases and J by 4 bases, with 14 bases left in between. The CDR3 here is CASSSVQGGYGYTF. The CDR3 DNA reads TGTGCCAGCAGTAGCGTACAGGGAGGCTATGGCTACACCTTC.

This clone came up once. The chain combines TRBV19 with TRBJ1-5; D remains ambiguous. V lost 6 bases and J 4 bases, leaving 19 bases between the germline ends. This CDR3 is 16 amino acids long. Looked up from germline, CDR1 is LNHDA and CDR2 is SQIVND (reference sequence). CDR3 region: CASSVNTDRVNQPQHF. CDR3 in DNA: TGTGCCAGTAGCGTCAACACGGATCGGGTTAATCAGCCCCAGCATTTT.

The chain carries TRBV25-1 and TRBJ1-2; 9 bases line up with TRBD1. Germline CDR1 reads MGHDK; CDR2 reads SYGVNS. The CDR3 contains 14 residues. V was clipped by 4 bases and J by 5 bases; unmatched bases: 5. CDR3 sequence: CASSGTGDRYGYTF. The CDR3 region has the DNA TGTGCCAGCAGTGGGACAGGGGATAGATATGGCTACACCTTC.

J is TRBJ1-1 and V is TRBV19, with D perhaps TRBD1 (5 bases). Trimming cost V 6 bases and J 4 bases, with 12 bases left between them. The CDR3 totals 13 residues. CDR1 LNHDA and CDR2 SQIVND come from the germline V gene (reference sequence). CDR3 nucleotides: TGTGCCAGTAGATTTGGGGGGAGCACTGAAGCTTTCTTT. This translates into CASRFGGSTEAFF.

This rearrangement joins TRBV6-5 to TRBJ2-7; D is unresolved. There are 16 residues in the CDR3. The germline V and J ends were trimmed by 0 bases and 2 bases, with 14 bases remaining between them. Germline lookup yields CDR1 MNHEY and CDR2 SVGAGI. The CDR3 sequence is CASSYSGDGAAYEQYF. The CDR3 DNA reads TGTGCCAGCAGTTACTCAGGCGATGGAGCCGCCTACGAGCAGTACTTC.

This chain connects TRBV5-1 to TRBJ2-3; 15 nucleotides match TRBD2. CDR1 and CDR2 from the germline V gene are SGHRS and YFSETQ. After removal of 4 bases from V and 6 bases from J, the junction contained 6 bases not matched to a gene. The CDR3 extends over 16 amino acids. This CDR3 reads CASSTGLAGGRDTQYF. The CDR3 DNA reads TGCGCCAGCAGCACGGGACTAGCGGGAGGAAGGGATACGCAGTATTTT.

The chain links TRBV15 to TRBJ2-3, with a weak D call TRBD1 (8 bases). The CDR3 has 14 residues. In germline, CDR1 is LNHNV, CDR2 YYDKDF (reference sequence). The ends were cut back, 5 bases at V and 5 bases at J, with 14 bases in the middle. CDR3 protein: CATSAQGGKDTQYF. CDR3 in DNA: TGTGCCACCAGCGCACAGGGGGGGAAAGATACGCAGTATTTT.

This clone was recorded at least ten times. The V call is TRBV5-1, the J call TRBJ2-7, with TRBD2 identical over 11 bases. V shed 5 bases, J shed 7 bases, and the junction held 11 bases outside the gene matches. From germline, CDR1 is SGHRS and CDR2 YFSETQ. The CDR3 is 15 amino acids. In DNA form, the CDR3 reads TGCGCCAGCAGAACGACTAGCGGGAATTTGAGGGAGCAGTACTTC. Residues: CASRTTSGNLREQYF. The full variable domain, in which reference TRBV5-1 and TRBJ2-7 provide the parts outside the CDR3, is KAGVTQTPRYLIKTRGQQVTLSCSPISGHRSVSWYQQTPGQGLQFLFEYFSETQRNKGNFPGRFSGRQFSNSRSEMNVSTLELGDSALYLCASRTTSGNLREQYFGPGTRLTVT.